Presented here are 32 T cell receptor beta chains from one specimen sequenced in a study of blood T cell repertoires in COVID-19. Clones were read by immunoSEQ multiplex PCR, and TCRdb kept only the in-frame ones, dropping some. The sample has around 95,000 clones, approximately 89% seen once; the top ten hold approximately 2%. Sequencing used peripheral blood. These receptors all come from a man aged 45-60 years with active COVID-19.

The gene calls are TRBV9 and TRBJ2-7; TRBD1 aligns across 7 bases. Trimming removed 2 bases from V and 6 bases from J; junction bases left unmatched: 2. This CDR3 region has 12 residues. CDR1 and CDR2 (germline): SGDLS, YYNGEE. CDR3 region: CASSVYRGEQYF. The CDR3 DNA reads as TGTGCCAGCAGCGTTTACAGGGGCGAGCAGTACTTC.

The J gene is TRBJ1-1, the V gene TRBV2; no clear D. The CDR3 has 15 residues. V lost 6 bases and J 3 bases, leaving 17 bases between the germline ends. Germline assignment: CDR1 SNHLY and CDR2 FYNNEI. The CDR3 bases are TGTGCCAGCAGGGGGAGCACGATACGGTACACTGAAGCTTTCTTT. Translating it yields CASRGSTIRYTEAFF.

V and J are TRBV15 and TRBJ2-3; no reliable D call. Trimming cost V 1 base and J 0 bases, with 8 bases left between them. Germline CDR1 LNHNV, CDR2 YYDKDF (reference sequence). The CDR3 contains 15 residues. The CDR3 spells CATSRVDRSTDTQYF. The CDR3 DNA follows: TGTGCCACCAGCAGAGTTGATCGGAGCACAGATACGCAGTATTTT.

This clone showed up just once. The chain carries TRBV2 and TRBJ2-7; 9 positions match TRBD1. The length of the CDR3 is 15 residues. Germline V CDR1 and CDR2: SNHLY, FYNNEI. Trimming removed 3 bases from V and 0 bases from J; junction bases left unmatched: 3. CDR3 nucleotide sequence: TGTGCCAGCAGTGACCGGGACAGGGCCTCCTACGAGCAGTACTTC. Protein product: CASSDRDRASYEQYF.

J is TRBJ1-4 and V is TRBV5-5; D is unresolved. This CDR3 is 17 amino acids long. Trimming pared 3 bases from V and 0 bases from J, leaving 15 bases between. CDR1 is SGHKS and CDR2 is YYEKEE in the germline V gene (reference sequence). Written as DNA, the CDR3 is TGTGCCAGCAGCTCTTACGCACCCAGGACAACTAATGAAAAACTGTTTTTT. The encoded protein is CASSSYAPRTTNEKLFF.

This clone appeared a few times. The chain employs TRBV6-4 and TRBJ2-1; the match to TRBD2 covers 10 bases. Germline loops: CDR1 MRHNA, CDR2 SNTAGT. CDR3 length: 15 residues. The trim removed 5 bases at V and 8 bases at J, leaving 9 bases unmatched. CDR3 residues: CASSPTSGKGDEQFF. CDR3 sequence (DNA): TGTGCCAGCAGTCCAACTAGCGGGAAAGGGGATGAGCAGTTCTTC.

The genes are TRBV5-6 and TRBJ1-5; D is undetermined. The germline V and J ends were trimmed by 2 bases and 0 bases, with 6 bases remaining between them. Germline assignment: CDR1 SGHDT and CDR2 YYEEEE. The CDR3 covers 14 residues. This CDR3 reads CASSFRASNQPQHF. CDR3 nucleotides: TGTGCCAGCAGCTTCCGCGCTAGCAATCAGCCCCAGCATTTT.

The rearrangement uses TRBV5-6 and TRBJ2-5, with 9 bases aligning to TRBD1. Germline V lookup: CDR1 SGHDT, CDR2 YYEEEE. The CDR3 sequence is 16 residues long. V lost 2 bases, J lost 4 bases, and 9 bases stayed unmatched. The CDR3 DNA sequence: TGTGCCAGCAGCTTTAAGGGGACAGGGATGGGAGAGACCCAGTACTTC. The encoded protein is CASSFKGTGMGETQYF.

The genes are TRBV7-9 and TRBJ2-7; D is unresolved. V lost 5 bases to trimming and J lost 5 bases, with 10 bases between them. The CDR3 runs 12 residues. In germline, CDR1 is SEHNR, CDR2 FQNEAQ (reference sequence). This CDR3 is CASSPLRDEQYF. In DNA, the CDR3 is TGTGCCAGCAGCCCCCTTCGGGACGAGCAGTACTTC.

The genes are TRBV11-2 and TRBJ2-3, with 8 nucleotides matching TRBD2. With 1 base clipped from V and 6 bases from J, the junction kept 6 bases outside the gene matches. The CDR3 covers 15 residues. The V gene's germline CDR1 is SGHAT and CDR2 FQNNGV. The CDR3 DNA reads as TGTGCCAGCAGCTTAGTGGGGGCTAGCGGGGATACGCAGTATTTT. Translated: CASSLVGASGDTQYF.

This clone was counted a single time. DNA for the CDR3: TGTGCCAGCAGTGGGAGTCAGTTTAGCACAGATACGCAGTATTTT. Amino acids: CASSGSQFSTDTQYF. This sequence joins TRBV2 and TRBJ2-3; D is unclear. Between the trimmed V and J ends, which lost 4 bases and 0 bases, there was a span of 11 bases. CDR1 SNHLY and CDR2 FYNNEI come from the germline V gene. The CDR3 contains 15 residues.

V usage is TRBV5-4 and J usage is TRBJ2-1, with D hard to call. In germline, CDR1 is SGHNT, CDR2 YYREEE (reference sequence). The CDR3 has 13 amino acids. Between the trimmed V and J ends, which lost 3 bases and 4 bases, there was a span of 8 bases. The DNA of the CDR3 is TGTGCCAGCAGCTCTTCCAGGTACAATGAGCAGTTCTTC. Protein: CASSSSRYNEQFF.

This chain joins TRBV27 and TRBJ2-7; tentative D call: TRBD2 (6 bases). Germline CDR1 and CDR2: MNHEY and SMNVEV (reference sequence). V was cut by 4 bases and J by 6 bases, with 13 bases left in between. This CDR3 comprises 13 residues. CDR3 region: CASSSDGGAEQYF. In DNA form, the CDR3 reads TGTGCCAGCAGTTCAGATGGAGGGGCCGAGCAGTACTTC.

In its sample, this clone was seen once. The CDR3 nucleotides are TGCGCCAGCGGTAGCGGGGGGGCGGATGAGCAGTTCTTC. The encoded protein is CASGSGGADEQFF. The V and J genes are TRBV10-1 and TRBJ2-1; 11 nucleotides align to TRBD2. CDR3 length equals 13 residues. CDR1 WNHNN and CDR2 SYGVQD come from the germline V gene (reference sequence). V lost 8 bases and J lost 8; bases outside the gene matches: 5.

This clone appeared a single time. This sequence joins TRBV5-1 and TRBJ2-3, with D maybe TRBD2 (6 bases). The V end was cut by 0 bases, the J end by 8 bases, with 13 bases between. CDR1 is SGHRS and CDR2 is YFSETQ in the germline V gene. The length of the CDR3 is 14 residues. The CDR3 sequence is CASSLATGGGTQYF. CDR3 nucleotide sequence: TGCGCCAGCAGCTTGGCAACCGGGGGTGGTACGCAGTATTTT.

The CDR3 reads CASSRADRGGFF. DNA for the CDR3: TGTGCCAGCAGTCGCGCTGATAGAGGGGGGTTCTTC. V usage is TRBV6-6 and J usage is TRBJ2-1; perhaps TRBD1 as D (6 bases). Per germline, CDR1 MNHNY and CDR2 SVGAGI (reference sequence). Trimming stripped 5 bases from V and 15 bases from J, with 17 bases between. The CDR3 covers 12 residues.

This clone was counted once. J is TRBJ1-5 and V is TRBV3-1 (or the pseudogene TRBV3-2), with a possible D match to TRBD1 (6 bases). Germline CDR1 reads LGHDT; CDR2 reads YNNKEL (reference sequence). The CDR3 consists of 15 residues. Trimming took 4 bases from V and 5 from J, leaving 15 bases between them. This CDR3 reads CASSPSGTPHQPQHF. In nucleotides, the CDR3 is TGTGCCAGCAGCCCCTCCGGGACACCTCATCAGCCCCAGCATTTT.

The gene calls are TRBV2 and TRBJ2-7, with a weak D call TRBD1 (5 bases). V lost 5 bases to trimming and J lost 0 bases, with 14 bases between them. CDR1 is SNHLY, CDR2 FYNNEI, per germline. The CDR3 length is 15 residues. This CDR3 is CASSTLGVLSYEQYF. CDR3 sequence (DNA): TGTGCCAGCAGTACCCTAGGGGTCCTCTCCTACGAGCAGTACTTC.

The chain is built from TRBV27 and TRBJ2-5; D unresolved. Trimming removed 7 bases at V and 0 bases at J, with 9 bases between. This CDR3 has 13 residues. The germline V gene encodes CDR1 MNHEY and CDR2 SMNVEV (reference sequence). The CDR3 loop reads CASTSNNQETQYF. The DNA for the CDR3 is TGTGCCAGCACCTCAAACAACCAAGAGACCCAGTACTTC.

The chain carries TRBV5-4 and TRBJ1-1; TRBD1 aligns across 10 bases. V was clipped by 4 bases and J by 11 bases; unmatched bases: 8. The CDR3 length is 13 residues. CDR1 is SGHNT, CDR2 YYREEE, per germline (reference sequence). CDR3 region: CASSATGGVYAFF. CDR3 in DNA: TGTGCCAGCAGCGCGACAGGGGGCGTTTACGCTTTCTTT.

The V and J genes are TRBV4-2 and TRBJ1-2; 12 nucleotides line up with TRBD1. CDR1 LGHNA and CDR2 YNFKEQ come from the germline V gene. V was pared by 1 base and J by 8 bases, with 8 bases of the junction left unmatched. The CDR3 is 16 amino acids. This CDR3 reads CASSQGLGQGAGGYTF. For the CDR3, the DNA is TGTGCCAGCAGCCAAGGGTTGGGACAGGGGGCCGGGGGCTACACCTTC.

The V gene is TRBV7-9, the J gene TRBJ1-4, with 9 bases matching TRBD1. The V and J ends lost 6 bases and 7 bases, in that order; junction bases with no gene match: 9. The CDR3 length is 15 residues. CDR1 and CDR2 (germline): SEHNR, FQNEAQ (reference sequence). The CDR3 is CASSSPGQGREKLFF. The CDR3 bases are TGTGCCAGCAGTTCTCCGGGACAGGGTCGTGAAAAACTGTTTTTT.

V gene TRBV11-2 combines with J gene TRBJ2-4; tentative D call: TRBD1 (6 bases). Per the germline V gene, CDR1 is SGHAT and CDR2 is FQNNGV. Trimming stripped 2 bases from V and 2 bases from J, with 7 bases between. This CDR3 has 14 amino acids. CDR3 bases: TGTGCCAGCAGCTTACAGGGGACCAAAAACATTCAGTACTTC. Translated: CASSLQGTKNIQYF. The full variable domain, in which reference TRBV11-2 and TRBJ2-4 provide the parts outside the CDR3, is EAGVAQSPRYKIIEKRQSVAFWCNPISGHATLYWYQQILGQGPKLLIQFQNNGVVDDSQLPKDRFSAERLKGVDSTLKIQPAKLEDSAVYLCASSLQGTKNIQYFGAGTRLSVL.

The chain recombines TRBV7-7 with TRBJ2-2; no firm D call. This CDR3 has 13 amino acids. Germline assignment: CDR1 SSHAT and CDR2 FNYEAQ (reference sequence). V was shortened by 2 bases and J by 4 bases, with 5 bases between the two germline ends. CDR3 in DNA: TGTGCCAGCAGCTTAACAGTCACCGGGGAGCTGTTTTTT. Its translation is CASSLTVTGELFF. The variable domain in full, completed from reference TRBV7-7 and TRBJ2-2, reads GAGVSQSPRYKVTKRGQDVTLRCDPISSHATLYWYQQALGQGPEFLTYFNYEAQPDKSGLPSDRFSAERPEGSISTLTIQRTEQRDSAMYRCASSLTVTGELFFGEGSRLTVL.

V usage is TRBV24-1 and J usage is TRBJ2-3; D is possibly TRBD2 (7 bases). V was shortened by 9 bases and J by 0 bases, with 21 bases between the two germline ends. This CDR3 region has 17 residues. Germline V gene data show CDR1 as KGHDR and CDR2 as SFDVKD. The CDR3 bases are TGTGCCACCTCAGCCTGGGGGGGCGGGCCGAGCACAGATACGCAGTATTTT. This codes for CATSAWGGGPSTDTQYF.

V and J are TRBV5-5 and TRBJ1-5; D is perhaps TRBD1 (5 bases). Trimming removed 1 base at V and 2 bases at J, with 13 bases between. This CDR3 region has 16 residues. The germline V gene has CDR1 SGHKS and CDR2 YYEKEE (reference sequence). The CDR3 spells CASSLRAGPGNQPQHF. Here the CDR3 DNA reads TGTGCCAGCAGCTTGAGGGCAGGGCCTGGCAATCAGCCCCAGCATTTT.

This sequence joins TRBV4-1 and TRBJ1-2; D possibly corresponds to TRBD1 (6 bases). The V and J ends lost 3 bases and 5 bases respectively, with 19 bases between them. CDR3 length: 16 amino acids. The germline V gene has CDR1 MGHRA and CDR2 YSYEKL. For the CDR3, the DNA is TGCGCCAGCAGCCAGGCCGGGACACCGGCGGCTTATGGCTACACCTTC. It encodes CASSQAGTPAAYGYTF.

The chain carries TRBV7-2 and TRBJ1-2; 7 bases align to TRBD1. V lost 3 bases, J lost 4 bases, and 5 bases stayed unmatched. The CDR3 has 14 amino acids. CDR1 SGHTA and CDR2 FQGNSA come from the germline V gene. As DNA, the CDR3 is TGTGCCAGCAGCTTTTTTCGGGACAGCTATGGCTACACCTTC. As protein: CASSFFRDSYGYTF. Drawing the rest from reference TRBV7-2 and TRBJ1-2, the complete variable domain is GAGVSQSPSNKVTEKGKDVELRCDPISGHTALYWYRQSLGQGLEFLIYFQGNSAPDKSGLPSDRFSAERTGGSVSTLTIQRTQQEDSAVYLCASSFFRDSYGYTFGSGTRLTVV.

V usage is TRBV19 and J usage is TRBJ1-1; TRBD1 matches at 8 bases. The CDR3 runs to 13 residues. V lost 10 bases and J lost 3; bases outside the gene matches: 7. CDR1 is LNHDA, CDR2 SQIVND, per germline (reference sequence). CDR3 DNA: TGTGCCACTAGACAGGGGCGCCACACTGAAGCTTTCTTT. Amino acid sequence: CATRQGRHTEAFF. The complete variable domain, with remaining parts taken from reference TRBV19 and TRBJ1-1, reads DGGITQSPKYLFRKEGQNVTLSCEQNLNHDAMYWYRQDPGQGLRLIYYSQIVNDFQKGDIAEGYSVSREKKESFPLTVTSAQKNPTAFYLCATRQGRHTEAFFGQGTRLTVV.

V usage is TRBV4-2 and J usage is TRBJ2-3, with TRBD1 matching over 11 bases. CDR1 LGHNA and CDR2 YNFKEQ come from the germline V gene. V lost 2 bases and J lost 4; bases outside the gene matches: 5. The CDR3 loop spans 16 amino acids. The chain's CDR3 is CASSQPGQGVSDTQYF. In DNA, the CDR3 is TGTGCCAGCAGCCAACCGGGACAGGGGGTTTCAGATACGCAGTATTTT.

This clone showed up just a few times. The chain is built from TRBV29-1 and TRBJ2-7; 9 bases line up with TRBD2. Trimming at V came to 2 bases and at J to 4 bases, leaving 3 bases not matched to a gene. CDR3 size: 13 residues. The germline gives CDR1 SQVTM, CDR2 ANQGSEA. The CDR3 region is CSVELAGKYEQYF. In DNA, the CDR3 is TGCAGCGTTGAACTAGCGGGGAAGTACGAGCAGTACTTC.

The genes are TRBV13 and TRBJ1-1; D remains ambiguous. V lost 0 bases and J 4 bases, leaving 6 bases between the germline ends. This CDR3 comprises 13 residues. Germline CDR1 reads PRHDT; CDR2 reads FYEKMQ (reference sequence). The CDR3 DNA sequence: TGTGCCAGCAGCTTAGGAGGAGGCACTGAAGCTTTCTTT. Its protein is CASSLGGGTEAFF. The variable domain in full, with the rest retrieved from reference TRBV13 and TRBJ1-1, is AAGVIQSPRHLIKEKRETATLKCYPIPRHDTVYWYQQGPGQDPQFLISFYEKMQSDKGSIPDRFSAQQFSDYHSELNMSSLELGDSALYFCASSLGGGTEAFFGQGTRLTVV.